This T cell receptor (beta chain) was recorded in a study of vaccination and CD4 T cells after COVID-19. Study information: Samples were taken after vaccination, a median of about 73 days after dose two, with a range of 14 to 241.

Sequencing of DNA taken from cultured CD4+ T cells relied on the Oncomine TCR Beta short-read assay. Cultured CD4+ T cells yielded the extracted genomic DNA. Via MiXCR, TCRdb re-called the PCR reads, giving one row per CDR3 protein. The data contain about 13,000 distinct CDR3 sequences, 65% to 75% of them singletons. V lost 0 bases to trimming and J lost 7 bases, with 13 bases between them. This CDR3 contains 16 residues. CDR1 SGHTA and CDR2 FQGNSA come from the germline V gene. Notes on the study in general: The appearance of a median about 88% of reactive clones in convalescent patients occurred only post-vaccination. A relatively small number of convalescent patients were studied, and no early post-infection timepoints were included.

Treatment reported: roughly 10-day PBMC culture with coronavirus spike peptide pools or control peptides (ViraFEST assay). A note on this clonotype: The antigen is undetermined.

Input material: CD4+ T cells from blood, cultured in vitro. This receptor was taken from a human donor who had recovered from COVID-19. The J gene is TRBJ1-6, the V gene TRBV7-2, with no clear D. The CDR3 protein is CASSLALSTRNSPLHF. Here the CDR3 DNA reads TGTGCCAGCAGCTTAGCTTTGTCGACTAGGAATTCACCCCTCCACTTT.